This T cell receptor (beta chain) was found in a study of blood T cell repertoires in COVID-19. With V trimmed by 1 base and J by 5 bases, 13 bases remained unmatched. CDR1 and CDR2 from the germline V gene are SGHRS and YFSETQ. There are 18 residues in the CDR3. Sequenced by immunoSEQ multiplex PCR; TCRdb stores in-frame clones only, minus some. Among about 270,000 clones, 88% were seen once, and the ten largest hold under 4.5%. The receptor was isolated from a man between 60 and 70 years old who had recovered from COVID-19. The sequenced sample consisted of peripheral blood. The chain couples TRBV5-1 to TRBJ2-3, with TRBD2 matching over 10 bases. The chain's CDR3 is CASSLRSVAGGILDTQYF. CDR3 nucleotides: TGCGCCAGCAGCTTGAGATCCGTAGCGGGGGGAATCTTAGATACGCAGTATTTT.